These 18 T cell receptor beta chains originate from one sample sequenced in a study of blood T cells in healthy people across ages. It was with a sample-barcoded 5' primer and a J-beta primer mix that a second PCR of roughly 6 to 12 cycles was run. TCRdb itself ran the 5' RACE reads through MiXCR, one entry per CDR3 protein. In the table there are 950,000 to 1,200,000 distinct CDR3 sequences, 35% to 40% of which are singletons. The sequenced sample consisted of blood. The receptor source for this set is a man younger than 35 in good health.

The chain has TRBV20-1 and TRBJ2-5, with 8 bases lining up with TRBD2. Germline loops: CDR1 DFQATT, CDR2 SNEGSKA (reference sequence). The V and J ends lost 5 bases and 4 bases, in that order; junction bases with no gene match: 12. The CDR3 covers 15 residues. The CDR3 region is CSARVAGTKGETQYF. For the CDR3, the DNA is TGCAGTGCTCGAGTAGCGGGGACGAAGGGAGAGACCCAGTACTTC.

There are a few counts of this clonotype. The rearrangement uses TRBV7-2 and TRBJ1-1, with D possibly matching TRBD1 (5 bases). Germline V gene lookup returns CDR1 SGHTA and CDR2 FQGNSA. Between the trimmed V and J ends, which lost 1 base and 1 base, there was a span of 10 bases. The CDR3 runs to 15 residues. The CDR3 sequence is CASSLERGGNTEAFF. CDR3 coding DNA: TGTGCCAGCAGCTTAGAACGGGGGGGGAACACTGAAGCTTTCTTT. Full variable domain (outside the CDR3, taken from reference TRBV7-2 and TRBJ1-1): GAGVSQSPSNKVTEKGKDVELRCDPISGHTALYWYRQSLGQGLEFLIYFQGNSAPDKSGLPSDRFSAERTGGSVSTLTIQRTQQEDSAVYLCASSLERGGNTEAFFGQGTRLTVV.

At least ten counts were recorded for this clonotype. The chain is built from TRBV29-1 and TRBJ1-1; D ambiguous. Deletions cut 5 bases from V and 1 base from J, with 5 bases between. CDR3 size: 11 residues. Germline V lookup: CDR1 SQVTM, CDR2 ANQGSEA. DNA for the CDR3: TGCAGCGTTCCGGGGAACACTGAAGCTTTCTTT. It codes for CSVPGNTEAFF.

The chain recombines TRBV20-1 with TRBJ2-5, with 13 bases identical to TRBD2. The CDR3 has 14 residues. Germline V gene lookup returns CDR1 DFQATT and CDR2 SNEGSKA (reference sequence). With V trimmed by 5 bases and J by 7 bases, 7 bases remained unmatched. The CDR3 loop is CSAHGLAGVGTQYF. CDR3 sequence (DNA): TGCAGTGCTCATGGACTAGCGGGGGTGGGGACCCAGTACTTC.

V gene TRBV12-3 or TRBV12-4 combines with J gene TRBJ1-5; D gene unclear. With 6 bases removed from V and 11 bases from J, the gap between germline ends came to 11 bases. The CDR3 consists of 11 residues. The CDR3 DNA reads TGTGCCAGCAGCGCCCCCCCGGCCCAGCATTTT. Encoded protein: CASSAPPAQHF.

This clonotype was picked up a small number of times. This sequence joins TRBV10-3 and TRBJ1-1; D call uncertain. Germline V gene lookup returns CDR1 ENHRY and CDR2 SYGVKD. V lost 8 bases, J lost 0 bases, and 10 bases lay in between. CDR3 length: 13 amino acids. CDR3: CAIVGTMNTEAFF. The CDR3 bases are TGTGCCATCGTCGGTACAATGAACACTGAAGCTTTCTTT.

This clonotype was detected only a few times. J is TRBJ2-1 and V is TRBV6-1; D is undetermined. The V end lost 0 bases, the J end lost 6 bases, and 12 bases lay between the germline ends. Germline CDR1 reads MNHNS; CDR2 reads SASEGT. The CDR3 has 15 amino acids. The CDR3 is CASSEAGFWSNEQFF. The DNA for the CDR3 is TGTGCCAGCAGTGAAGCCGGGTTTTGGTCCAATGAGCAGTTCTTC.

This clonotype was seen only a few times. This rearrangement joins TRBV5-1 to TRBJ2-5, with TRBD1 matching 7 bases. V gave up 3 bases and J gave up 2 bases; unmatched junction bases: 10. CDR1 and CDR2 from the germline V gene are SGHRS and YFSETQ. The CDR3 consists of 16 residues. CDR3 bases: TGCGCCAGCAGCTCACTTCCCGGACAGGCGCAAGAGACCCAGTACTTC. It is translated as CASSSLPGQAQETQYF.

V and J are TRBV20-1 and TRBJ1-2, with TRBD1 matching 8 bases. The CDR3 runs 14 residues. Germline V CDR1 and CDR2: DFQATT, SNEGSKA (reference sequence). With 0 bases clipped from V and 8 bases from J, the junction kept 8 bases outside the gene matches. The CDR3 sequence is CSARDADRAVGYTF. The DNA for the CDR3 is TGCAGTGCTAGAGATGCGGACAGGGCGGTCGGCTACACCTTC.

This clonotype has at least ten counts. The chain uses TRBV6-2 or TRBV6-3 and TRBJ2-7; possibly TRBD1 for D (6 bases). Germline-derived CDR1 and CDR2 are MNHEY and SVGEGT. Trimming removed 6 bases from V and 4 bases from J, with 28 bases in between. The CDR3 extends over 18 amino acids. The CDR3 region has the DNA TGTGCCAGCAGCTATACCCGGACCTACAGGGAAGAAAGATACGAGCAGTACTTC. Its translation is CASSYTRTYREERYEQYF.

This chain links TRBV7-3 with TRBJ2-7, with 7 bases fitting TRBD1. Per germline, CDR1 SGHTA and CDR2 FQGTGA. The V gene end was trimmed by 5 bases and the J gene end by 2 bases; junction bases not matched to a gene: 6. This CDR3 has 14 amino acids. The CDR3 coding sequence is TGTGCCAGCAGCCCCGGACAGGAAACCTACGAGCAGTACTTC. It encodes CASSPGQETYEQYF. The whole variable domain, remainder taken from reference TRBV7-3 and TRBJ2-7, is GAGVSQTPSNKVTEKGKYVELRCDPISGHTALYWYRQSLGQGPEFLIYFQGTGAADDSGLPNDRFFAVRPEGSVSTLKIQRTERGDSAVYLCASSPGQETYEQYFGPGTRLTVT.

This clonotype has just a few counts. The rearrangement uses TRBV6-5 and TRBJ2-1, with no clear D. This CDR3 is built from 15 residues. CDR1 is MNHEY and CDR2 is SVGAGI in the germline V gene. The V end was cut by 0 bases, the J end by 13 bases, with 19 bases between. The CDR3 DNA sequence: TGTGCCAGCAGTTACTCGACGGGCTACCCGGAGACCCAGTTCTTC. Encoded protein: CASSYSTGYPETQFF.

The chain combines TRBV12-3 or TRBV12-4 with TRBJ1-4, with D tentatively TRBD1 (5 bases). The CDR3 has 15 amino acids. The V end lost 3 bases, the J end lost 8 bases, and 16 bases lay between the germline ends. CDR3 sequence reads: CASSFRGYEGEKLFF. In DNA form, the CDR3 reads TGTGCCAGCAGTTTTCGGGGGTACGAAGGAGAAAAACTGTTTTTT.

This chain links TRBV12-3 or TRBV12-4 with TRBJ2-3; 11 nucleotides match TRBD2. V trimming: 7 bases; J trimming: 1 base; junction bases outside the gene matches: 4. The CDR3 spans 15 residues. The DNA of the CDR3 is TGTGCCAGCATTCGGACTAGCGGGCGCACAGATACGCAGTATTTT. Amino acid sequence: CASIRTSGRTDTQYF.

This clonotype was recorded once. This chain links TRBV5-1 with TRBJ2-1; D is undetermined. V shed 3 bases and J shed 13 bases, with 20 bases lying between them. Germline loops: CDR1 SGHRS, CDR2 YFSETQ. The CDR3 covers 14 residues. CDR3 loop: CASSWVGRQETQFF. The CDR3 DNA sequence: TGCGCCAGCAGCTGGGTGGGAAGACAAGAGACCCAGTTCTTC.

V is TRBV13 and J is TRBJ1-1, with D unclear. The CDR3 contains 14 residues. Germline assignment: CDR1 PRHDT and CDR2 FYEKMQ (reference sequence). Trimming cost V 1 base and J 1 base, with 7 bases left between them. As DNA, the CDR3 is TGTGCCAGCAGCTTAGAACAGCAGAACACTGAAGCTTTCTTT. It translates to CASSLEQQNTEAFF.

The genes are TRBV6-6 and TRBJ1-4; tentative D call: TRBD1 (5 bases). The V end lost 2 bases, the J end lost 8 bases, and 12 bases lay between the germline ends. CDR1 is MNHNY and CDR2 is SVGAGI in the germline V gene (reference sequence). This CDR3 contains 14 residues. The CDR3 region is CASSYRQGLEKLFF. The DNA for the CDR3 is TGTGCCAGCAGTTACAGGCAGGGATTGGAAAAACTGTTTTTT.

Concerning this clonotype: The junction departs from germline at one end; a sequencing error may be responsible. V gene TRBV12-3 or TRBV12-4 combines with J gene TRBJ1-5; the match to TRBD1 covers 7 bases. This CDR3 has 16 amino acids. The CDR3 is CTSTLLSGQGNQPQHF. The CDR3, as DNA: TGTACCAGCACCCTTCTATCCGGACAGGGCAATCAGCCCCAGCATTTT.